This is a list of T cell receptor beta chains from one sample in a study of T cells in tumors after PD-1 blockade. Generated by immunoSEQ multiplex PCR, the TCRdb table keeps only in-frame clones and is missing some. The profile covers about 59,000 clones, with around three quarters appearing a single time and over 10% taken by the ten largest. This specimen consisted of PBMCs, obtained before anti-PD-1 treatment. The receptors stem from a human donor with basal cell carcinoma. CDR3s leave out the opening cysteine and the closing phenylalanine or tryptophan. D genes are given only for firm matches.

D gene	V gene	J gene	CDR3 protein
-	TRBV6-5	TRBJ2-3	ASKVGLSYTDTQY
TRBD1	TRBV18	TRBJ1-2	ASSLLLGQVANYGYT
TRBD2	TRBV5-1	TRBJ2-1	ASSLEGLAGNNEQF
-	TRBV19	TRBJ2-1	ASSITGGAGNEQF
-	TRBV3-1/TRBV3-2	TRBJ2-7	ASSQQRGSYEQY
TRBD1	TRBV9	TRBJ2-1	ASSSDRGLWNEQF
-	TRBV9	TRBJ1-3	ASSEGTGNTIY
-	TRBV5-6	TRBJ1-5	ASSSGRSPSQPQH
TRBD1	TRBV3-1/TRBV3-2	TRBJ2-2	ASSQGTGTFAGELF
-	TRBV29-1	TRBJ1-1	SVVSVGEVANTEAF
TRBD2	TRBV6-1	TRBJ2-3	ASSEYRTSGTSTDTQY
-	TRBV9	TRBJ1-1	ASSVRDVSEAF
TRBD2	TRBV20-1	TRBJ2-3	SASLAGADTQY
TRBD1	TRBV30	TRBJ1-5	AWRPGGVDQPQH
-	TRBV7-9	TRBJ2-2	ASSLVVYTGELF
-	TRBV12-3/TRBV12-4	TRBJ2-5	ASSLGLGETQY
-	TRBV25-1	TRBJ2-3	ASSRGVPDTQY
-	TRBV2	TRBJ2-3	ASSASLVWQY
TRBD2	TRBV29-1	TRBJ2-1	SVGLAGGQVYNEQF
-	TRBV30	TRBJ2-5	ACQGFLEETQY
TRBD1	TRBV6-1	TRBJ1-1	ASSEDRGLNTEAF
-	TRBV19	TRBJ2-2	ASSPAGVTGELF
-	TRBV6-5	TRBJ2-7	ATRRQFGDAEQY
-	TRBV5-6	TRBJ2-5	ASSFRTDQETQY
TRBD1	TRBV6-5	TRBJ1-4	ACERDRDEKLF
-	TRBV29-1	TRBJ1-1	SVSRTEAF
-	TRBV6-5	TRBJ1-4	ASSQSWDEKLF
-	TRBV7-8	TRBJ1-4	ASSPPPRNRVGEKLF
TRBD1	TRBV19	TRBJ1-5	ASSIGQGGQPQH
-	TRBV9	TRBJ1-5	ASSVGVGNQPQH
-	TRBV6-2/TRBV6-3	TRBJ1-1	ASSLGWNTEAF
-	TRBV6-5	TRBJ2-1	ASSRDYTHNEQF
-	TRBV19	TRBJ2-2	ASSQNFLGTGELF
-	TRBV6-4	TRBJ1-2	ASRPSPGGGYGYT
TRBD1	TRBV5-5	TRBJ2-2	ASSSRDRVSGELF
-	TRBV6-2/TRBV6-3	TRBJ2-1	ASSYSSAVYNEQF
-	TRBV7-2	TRBJ1-1	ASSLAAGATEAF
-	TRBV19	TRBJ2-7	ASSIDLAVPSEQY
-	TRBV9	TRBJ1-5	ASSVAGGGAQH
-	TRBV30	TRBJ1-1	AWSRGADTEAF
TRBD2	TRBV7-3	TRBJ2-5	ASSSNAGGQETQY
-	TRBV6-2/TRBV6-3	TRBJ1-5	ASSPGWQNQPQH
TRBD2	TRBV19	TRBJ2-1	ASRPGLAVINEQF
TRBD1	TRBV4-1	TRBJ1-2	ASRTGGAGVYGYT
-	TRBV5-8	TRBJ2-2	ASSLKRVNTGELF
-	TRBV19	TRBJ1-3	ASTTATPTPNTIY
-	TRBV5-6	TRBJ2-1	ASSLIPTYNEQF
-	TRBV9	TRBJ1-4	ASSVDGGNEKLF
-	TRBV12-3/TRBV12-4	TRBJ1-1	ASSFLGGTEAF
-	TRBV5-5	TRBJ2-1	ASSPVGSYNEQF
TRBD1	TRBV2	TRBJ2-1	ASNSQAMRYRGSYNEQF
TRBD1	TRBV4-1	TRBJ1-4	ASSHPPGQYEKLF
TRBD2	TRBV7-6	TRBJ2-1	ASSLPLAGGTNEQF